The clone carrying this T cell receptor beta chain was found a few times. These data originate in a study of T cells in Graves' hyperthyroidism and ophthalmopathy. About the research overall: Peripheral blood collection took place at initial diagnosis, before any treatment.

TCR beta CDR3 region amplification was performed from RNA transcripts. The HTBI set primed first-round TCR CDR3 RT-PCR. One entry per CDR3 protein results from TCRdb running MiXCR on the multiplex PCR reads. The repertoire holds hundreds of thousands of distinct CDR3 sequences, roughly a quarter seen once, with about 11% in the top ten. The CDR3 is made up of 14 amino acids. V dropped 5 bases and J dropped 6 bases, with 16 bases sitting between them. CDR1 is MDHEN, CDR2 SYDVKM, per germline. Specimen: blood. The TCR was taken from a woman between 25 and 40 years old with Graves' ophthalmopathy. V gene TRBV28 combines with J gene TRBJ2-5; tentatively, D is TRBD2 (5 bases). The CDR3 coding sequence is TGTGCCAGCAGTATCAAACGGGGAAGCCAGACCCAGTACTTC. The encoded protein is CASSIKRGSQTQYF.